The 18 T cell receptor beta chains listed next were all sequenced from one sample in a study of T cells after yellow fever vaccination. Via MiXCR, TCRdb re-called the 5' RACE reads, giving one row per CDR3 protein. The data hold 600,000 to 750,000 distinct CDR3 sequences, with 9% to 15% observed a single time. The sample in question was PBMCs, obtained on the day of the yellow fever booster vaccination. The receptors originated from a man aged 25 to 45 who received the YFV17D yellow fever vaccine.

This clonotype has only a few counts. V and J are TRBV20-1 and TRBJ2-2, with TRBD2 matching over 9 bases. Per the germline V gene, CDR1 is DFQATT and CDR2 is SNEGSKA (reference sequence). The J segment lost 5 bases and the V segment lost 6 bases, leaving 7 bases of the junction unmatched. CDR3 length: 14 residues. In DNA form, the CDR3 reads TGCAGTGCCCGGGCGGGAGGGTCGACCGGGGAGCTGTTTTTT. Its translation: CSARAGGSTGELFF.

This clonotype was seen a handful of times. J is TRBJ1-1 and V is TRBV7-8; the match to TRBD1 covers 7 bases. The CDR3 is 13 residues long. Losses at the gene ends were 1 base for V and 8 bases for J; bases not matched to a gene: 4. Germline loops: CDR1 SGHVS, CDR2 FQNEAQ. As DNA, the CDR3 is TGTGCCAGCAGCTTAGAGAGGGGGCGAGAAGCTTTCTTT. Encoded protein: CASSLERGREAFF. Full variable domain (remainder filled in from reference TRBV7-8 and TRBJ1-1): GAGVSQSPRYKVAKRGQDVALRCDPISGHVSLFWYQQALGQGPEFLTYFQNEAQLDKSGLPSDRFFAERPEGSVSTLKIQRTQQEDSAVYLCASSLERGREAFFGQGTRLTVV.

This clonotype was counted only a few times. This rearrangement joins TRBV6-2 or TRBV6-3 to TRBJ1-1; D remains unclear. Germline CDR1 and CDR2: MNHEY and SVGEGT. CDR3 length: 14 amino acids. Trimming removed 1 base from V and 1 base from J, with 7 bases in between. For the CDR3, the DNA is TGTGCCAGCAGTTACTACGCTGGGAACACTGAAGCTTTCTTT. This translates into CASSYYAGNTEAFF.

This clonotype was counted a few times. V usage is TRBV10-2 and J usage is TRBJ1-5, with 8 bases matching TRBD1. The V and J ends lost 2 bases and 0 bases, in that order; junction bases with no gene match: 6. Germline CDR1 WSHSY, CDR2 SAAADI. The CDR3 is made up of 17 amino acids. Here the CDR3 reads CASSERQGIYSNQPQHF. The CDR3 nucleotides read TGCGCCAGCAGTGAGCGACAGGGGATCTATAGCAATCAGCCCCAGCATTTT.

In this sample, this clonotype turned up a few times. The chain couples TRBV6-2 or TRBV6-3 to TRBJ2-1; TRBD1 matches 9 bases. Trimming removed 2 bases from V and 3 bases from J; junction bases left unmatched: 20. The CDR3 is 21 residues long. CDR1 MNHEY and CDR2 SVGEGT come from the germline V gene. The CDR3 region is CASSYGPDRGVLRNYYNEQFF. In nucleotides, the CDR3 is TGTGCCAGCAGTTACGGGCCGGACAGGGGCGTCCTGCGGAATTACTACAATGAGCAGTTCTTC.

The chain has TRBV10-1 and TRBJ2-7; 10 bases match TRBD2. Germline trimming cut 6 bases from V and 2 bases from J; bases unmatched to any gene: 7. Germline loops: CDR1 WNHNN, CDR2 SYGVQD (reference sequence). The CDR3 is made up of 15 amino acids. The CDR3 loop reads CASSGGLAPTYEQYF. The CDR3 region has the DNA TGCGCCAGCAGCGGGGGACTAGCGCCGACCTACGAGCAGTACTTC.

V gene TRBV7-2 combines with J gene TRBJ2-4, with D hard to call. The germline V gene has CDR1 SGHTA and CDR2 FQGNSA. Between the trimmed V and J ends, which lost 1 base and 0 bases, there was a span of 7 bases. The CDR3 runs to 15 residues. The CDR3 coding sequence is TGTGCCAGCAGCTTAGTGGCGTTAGCCAAAAACATTCAGTACTTC. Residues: CASSLVALAKNIQYF.

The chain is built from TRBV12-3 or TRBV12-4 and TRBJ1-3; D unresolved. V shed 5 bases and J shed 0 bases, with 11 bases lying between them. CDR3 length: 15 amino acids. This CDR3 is CASSPGIHSGNTIYF. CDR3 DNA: TGTGCCAGCAGTCCCGGGATCCACTCTGGAAACACCATATATTTT.

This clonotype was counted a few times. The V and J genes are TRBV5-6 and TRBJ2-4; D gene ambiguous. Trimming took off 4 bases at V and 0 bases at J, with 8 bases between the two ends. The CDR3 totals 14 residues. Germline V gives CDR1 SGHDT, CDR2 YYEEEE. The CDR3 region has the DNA TGTGCCAGCAGCCTTGTAGCAGCCAAAAACATTCAGTACTTC. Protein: CASSLVAAKNIQYF.

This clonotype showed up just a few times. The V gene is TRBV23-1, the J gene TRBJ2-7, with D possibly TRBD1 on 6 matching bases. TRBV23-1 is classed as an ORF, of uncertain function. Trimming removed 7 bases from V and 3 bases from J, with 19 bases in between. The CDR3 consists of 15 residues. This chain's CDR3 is CASTNREGTNYEQYF. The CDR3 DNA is TGCGCCAGCACCAACCGTGAGGGGACAAACTACGAGCAGTACTTC.

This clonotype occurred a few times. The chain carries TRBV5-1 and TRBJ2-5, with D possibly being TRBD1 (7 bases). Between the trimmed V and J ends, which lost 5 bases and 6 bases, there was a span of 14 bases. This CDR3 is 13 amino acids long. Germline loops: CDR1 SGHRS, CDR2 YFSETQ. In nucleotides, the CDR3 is TGCGCCAGCAGTCGACAGGGAGGCCAGACCCAGTACTTC. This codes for CASSRQGGQTQYF. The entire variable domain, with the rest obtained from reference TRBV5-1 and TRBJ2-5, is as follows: KAGVTQTPRYLIKTRGQQVTLSCSPISGHRSVSWYQQTPGQGLQFLFEYFSETQRNKGNFPGRFSGRQFSNSRSEMNVSTLELGDSALYLCASSRQGGQTQYFGPGTRLLVL.

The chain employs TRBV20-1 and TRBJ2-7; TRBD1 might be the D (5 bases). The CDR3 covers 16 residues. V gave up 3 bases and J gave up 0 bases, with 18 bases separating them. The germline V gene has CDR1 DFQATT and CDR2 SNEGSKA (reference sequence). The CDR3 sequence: CSARGYRFSTSYEQYF. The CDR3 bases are TGCAGTGCTAGGGGTTACAGGTTTTCTACCTCCTACGAGCAGTACTTC.

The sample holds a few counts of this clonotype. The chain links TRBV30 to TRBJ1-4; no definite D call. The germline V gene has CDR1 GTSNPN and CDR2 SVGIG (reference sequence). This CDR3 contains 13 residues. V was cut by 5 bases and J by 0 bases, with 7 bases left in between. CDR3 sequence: CAWASATNEKLFF. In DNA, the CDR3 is TGTGCCTGGGCATCCGCAACTAATGAAAAACTGTTTTTT.

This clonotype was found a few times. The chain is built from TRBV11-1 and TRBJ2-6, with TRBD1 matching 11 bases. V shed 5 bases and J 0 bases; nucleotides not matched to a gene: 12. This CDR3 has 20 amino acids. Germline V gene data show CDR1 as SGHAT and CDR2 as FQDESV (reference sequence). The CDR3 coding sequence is TGTGCCAGCAGCAAACTCCGAAGGGACAGGGGGGTCTCTGGGGCCAACGTCCTGACTTTC. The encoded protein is CASSKLRRDRGVSGANVLTF.

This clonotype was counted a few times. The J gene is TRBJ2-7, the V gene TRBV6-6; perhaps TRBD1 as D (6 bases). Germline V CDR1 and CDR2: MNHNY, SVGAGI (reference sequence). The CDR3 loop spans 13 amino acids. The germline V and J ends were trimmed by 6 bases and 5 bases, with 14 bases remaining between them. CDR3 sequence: CASRPTRTDEQYF. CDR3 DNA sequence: TGTGCCAGCAGACCTACAAGGACAGACGAGCAGTACTTC.

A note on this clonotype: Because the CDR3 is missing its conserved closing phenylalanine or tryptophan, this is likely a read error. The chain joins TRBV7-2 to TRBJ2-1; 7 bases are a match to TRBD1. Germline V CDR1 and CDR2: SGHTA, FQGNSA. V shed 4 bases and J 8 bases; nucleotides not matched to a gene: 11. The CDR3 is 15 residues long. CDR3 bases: TGTGCCAGCAGCTGGACGAGGGGGCTGACGGATGAGCAGTTCCTC. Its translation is CASSWTRGLTDEQFL.

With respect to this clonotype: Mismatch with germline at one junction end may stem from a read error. The DNA for the CDR3 is TGCTGTGCTAGCCCGCCGACTAGCGGGACGTACAATGAGCAGTTCTTC. It codes for CCASPPTSGTYNEQFF. The J gene is TRBJ2-1, the V gene TRBV20-1; 11 nucleotides line up with TRBD2. CDR1 and CDR2 from the germline V gene are DFQATT and SNEGSKA (reference sequence). CDR3 size: 16 residues.

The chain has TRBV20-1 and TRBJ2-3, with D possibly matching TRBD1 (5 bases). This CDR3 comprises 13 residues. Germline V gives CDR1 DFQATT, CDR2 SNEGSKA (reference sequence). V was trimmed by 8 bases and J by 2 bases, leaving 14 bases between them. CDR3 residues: CSPARTSTDTQYF. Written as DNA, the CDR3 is TGCAGTCCCGCCCGGACATCCACAGATACGCAGTATTTT.